These 11 T cell receptor beta chains were all obtained from the same sample, sequenced in a study of cytotoxic CD8 clonotypes in ibrutinib-treated CLL. Sequenced by immunoSEQ multiplex PCR; TCRdb stores in-frame clones only, minus some. The data show more than 85,000 clones, roughly three quarters seen once. The sequences come from PBMCs, collected after 24 months of ibrutinib treatment. The receptors were sampled from a human donor with chronic lymphocytic leukemia.

The J gene is TRBJ1-2, the V gene TRBV9, with 7 bases matching TRBD1. CDR1 is SGDLS, CDR2 YYNGEE, per germline. The CDR3 consists of 13 residues. V was clipped by 5 bases and J by 4 bases; unmatched bases: 5. The CDR3 DNA is TGTGCCAGCAGGAAGGAGGGGGCCTATGGCTACACCTTC. Translated: CASRKEGAYGYTF.

The rearrangement joins TRBV5-6 to TRBJ1-6, with TRBD1 matching over 12 bases. The V gene end was trimmed by 4 bases and the J gene end by 8 bases; junction bases not matched to a gene: 16. The CDR3 covers 19 residues. Germline assignment: CDR1 SGHDT and CDR2 YYEEEE. The CDR3 region has the DNA TGTGCCAGCAGCGTGGAACCGGGACAGGGGGCGCTGGGAGATTCACCCCTCCACTTT. Translated, it gives CASSVEPGQGALGDSPLHF.

This clone has just a few counts. CDR3 loop: CASSESSGTATGTKTQYF. In DNA form, the CDR3 reads TGCGCCAGCAGTGAGTCATCCGGGACAGCTACTGGGACCAAGACCCAGTACTTC. V gene TRBV10-2 combines with J gene TRBJ2-5, with 7 bases matching TRBD1. V shed 0 bases and J 6 bases; nucleotides not matched to a gene: 16. The CDR3 covers 18 residues. CDR1 is WSHSY, CDR2 SAAADI, per germline.

The chain recombines TRBV10-3 with TRBJ2-3; TRBD1 aligns across 9 bases. CDR3 length: 17 residues. Germline V gene data show CDR1 as ENHRY and CDR2 as SYGVKD. Losses at the gene ends were 0 bases for V and 6 bases for J; bases not matched to a gene: 10. In nucleotides, the CDR3 is TGTGCCATCAGTGAGTCTGAAGATTACAGGGGGCTGGATACGCAGTATTTT. Protein sequence: CAISESEDYRGLDTQYF.

The chain couples TRBV10-3 to TRBJ2-1; D is possibly TRBD1 or TRBD2 (6 bases each). From germline, CDR1 is ENHRY and CDR2 SYGVKD. Trimming pared 10 bases from V and 0 bases from J, leaving 13 bases between. The CDR3 consists of 14 residues. CDR3 nucleotides: TGTGCCACCGTAGGGGGGAGCTCCTACAATGAGCAGTTCTTC. As protein: CATVGGSSYNEQFF.

V is TRBV9 and J is TRBJ2-7; 8 bases are shared with TRBD2. The germline V gene has CDR1 SGDLS and CDR2 YYNGEE. This CDR3 contains 15 residues. V shed 2 bases and J 2 bases; nucleotides not matched to a gene: 6. The CDR3 coding sequence is TGTGCCAGCAGCGTTGCCGGGACTAGAGCCTACGAGCAGTACTTC. This codes for CASSVAGTRAYEQYF.

This clone has only a few counts. The rearrangement links TRBV30 to TRBJ1-6; no clear D gene. The V end was cut by 3 bases, the J end by 14 bases, with 14 bases between. This CDR3 is 12 amino acids long. The germline CDR1 and CDR2 sequences are GTSNPN and SVGIG (reference sequence). CDR3 nucleotides: TGTGCCTGGAGGGTTTCAACCAACACCCTCCACTTT. Protein sequence: CAWRVSTNTLHF.

This chain links TRBV18 with TRBJ1-4, with D perhaps matching TRBD1 (6 bases). CDR1 is KGHSH, CDR2 LQKENI, per germline. The CDR3 is 12 residues long. V was shortened by 3 bases and J by 8 bases, with 7 bases between the two germline ends. This CDR3 reads CASSPDREKLFF. CDR3 sequence (DNA): TGTGCCAGCTCACCCGACAGGGAAAAACTGTTTTTT.

The rearrangement joins TRBV5-1 to TRBJ1-2; 7 positions agree with TRBD1. Trimming cost V 3 bases and J 5 bases; bases outside gene matches: 13. This CDR3 spans 16 amino acids. In germline, CDR1 is SGHRS, CDR2 YFSETQ. CDR3 sequence (DNA): TGCGCCAGCAGCTATCGGGAGGGGGCTATTGGTTATGGCTACACCTTC. Its protein is CASSYREGAIGYGYTF.

This clone occurred many times. The rearrangement joins TRBV5-1 to TRBJ2-7; D might be TRBD2 (5 bases). Looked up from germline, CDR1 is SGHRS and CDR2 is YFSETQ. Trimming pared 2 bases from V and 6 bases from J, leaving 15 bases between. The CDR3 sequence is 14 residues long. In DNA form, the CDR3 reads TGCGCCAGCAGCTTACTAGGAATTAGTGCCGAGCAGTACTTC. Its protein product is CASSLLGISAEQYF.

The chain is built from TRBV18 and TRBJ1-5; the match to TRBD1 covers 8 bases. V was pared by 3 bases and J by 5 bases, with 6 bases of the junction left unmatched. The CDR3 totals 15 residues. Germline CDR1 reads KGHSH; CDR2 reads LQKENI. In nucleotides, the CDR3 is TGTGCCAGCTCACCCAGCCAGGGGGCGGATCAGCCCCAGCATTTT. This encodes CASSPSQGADQPQHF. The entire variable domain, with the rest obtained from reference TRBV18 and TRBJ1-5, is as follows: NAGVMQNPRHLVRRRGQEARLRCSPMKGHSHVYWYRQLPEEGLKFMVYLQKENIIDESGMPKERFSAEFPKEGPSILRIQQVVRGDSAAYFCASSPSQGADQPQHFGDGTRLSIL.